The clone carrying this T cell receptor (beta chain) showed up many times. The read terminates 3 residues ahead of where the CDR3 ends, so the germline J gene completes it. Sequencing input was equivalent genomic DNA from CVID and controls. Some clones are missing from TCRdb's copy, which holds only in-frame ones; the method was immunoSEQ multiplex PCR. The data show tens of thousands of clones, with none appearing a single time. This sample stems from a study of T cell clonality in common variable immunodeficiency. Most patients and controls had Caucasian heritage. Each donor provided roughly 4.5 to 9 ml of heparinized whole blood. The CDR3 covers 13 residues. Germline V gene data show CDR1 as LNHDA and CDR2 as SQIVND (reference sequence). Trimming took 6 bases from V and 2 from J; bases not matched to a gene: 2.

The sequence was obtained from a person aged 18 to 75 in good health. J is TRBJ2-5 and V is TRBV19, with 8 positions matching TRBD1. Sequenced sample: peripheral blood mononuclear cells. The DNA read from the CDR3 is TGTGCCAGTAGCCGGACAGGGCAAGAGACC. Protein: CASSRTGQET. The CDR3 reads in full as CASSRTGQETQYF.